This is a list of T cell receptor beta chains from one sample in a study of T cell changes during pregnancy in multiple sclerosis. Data came from immunoSEQ multiplex PCR; TCRdb stores just in-frame clones and leaves some out. This sample has about 60,000 clones; approximately 91% occur once, and the top ten carry 0.76%. Sequences were derived from CD4+ T cells from peripheral blood mononuclear cells, sampled in the first trimester of pregnancy. Receptor source: a female donor with multiple sclerosis, enrolled in a pregnancy study. CDR3s include the opening cysteine and the closing phenylalanine or tryptophan. The order of the fields is D gene, J gene, V gene, clone size, CDR3 protein, CDR3 DNA. A D gene is named only where the DNA matches it firmly. The size entry is marked missing in some rows and otherwise reads once, few, many or a size class.

TRBD1 | TRBJ2-4 | TRBV4-2 | NA | CASSQGRGQADIQYF | TGTGCCAGCAGCCAAGGCCGCGGACAGGCGGACATTCAGTACTTC
TRBD1 | TRBJ1-2 | TRBV7-9 | NA | CASSFDRGRDYGYTF | TGTGCCAGCAGCTTTGACAGGGGGCGAGACTATGGCTACACCTTC
NA | TRBJ2-5 | TRBV5-1 | NA | CASSLVGQQTQYF | TGCGCCAGCAGCTTGGTGGGCCAGCAGACCCAGTACTTC
NA | TRBJ2-7 | TRBV28 | NA | CASTSHNYEQYF | TGTGCCAGCACTTCCCACAACTACGAGCAGTACTTC
TRBD2 | TRBJ2-1 | TRBV30 | NA | CAWGRTSGGMDEQFF | TGTGCCTGGGGGAGGACTAGCGGGGGGATGGATGAGCAGTTCTTC
NA | TRBJ1-3 | TRBV4-2 | once | CASSQDLPSSGNTIYF | TGTGCCAGCAGCCAAGATCTTCCTAGCTCTGGAAACACCATATATTTT
NA | TRBJ1-1 | TRBV19 | NA | CASRTTENTEAFF | TGTGCCAGTAGAACGACAGAAAACACTGAAGCTTTCTTT
TRBD1 | TRBJ1-5 | TRBV28 | NA | CASTLQGAYQPQHF | TGTGCCAGCACCCTTCAGGGGGCTTATCAGCCCCAGCATTTT
NA | TRBJ1-5 | TRBV6-1 | NA | CASSQMGAEEPQHF | TGTGCCAGCAGTCAGATGGGGGCTGAGGAGCCCCAGCATTTT
NA | TRBJ2-3 | TRBV4-2 | NA | CASSQVEGLGTDTQYF | TGTGCCAGCAGCCAAGTCGAAGGACTGGGTACAGATACGCAGTATTTT
NA | TRBJ2-7 | TRBV5-4 | NA | CASSFDSGSREQYF | TGTGCCAGCAGCTTCGACTCAGGGTCTCGGGAGCAGTACTTC
NA | TRBJ1-2 | TRBV27 | once | CASSSTASYGYTF | TGTGCCAGCAGTTCCACAGCTTCTTATGGCTACACCTTC
TRBD2 | TRBJ2-1 | TRBV11-3 | NA | CASSPSSGGTPNEQFF | TGTGCCAGCAGCCCTTCTAGCGGGGGGACCCCGAATGAGCAGTTCTTC
TRBD2 | TRBJ2-5 | TRBV4-2 | few | CASSQDPSGGIQETQYF | TGTGCCAGCAGCCAAGATCCTAGCGGGGGGATCCAAGAGACCCAGTACTTC
NA | TRBJ2-5 | TRBV27 | NA | CASSFRGVGTQYF | TGTGCCAGCAGTTTTAGGGGCGTCGGGACCCAGTACTTC
NA | TRBJ2-5 | TRBV2 | NA | CASDHRITGVQETQYF | TGTGCCAGCGACCACCGAATCACAGGCGTACAAGAGACCCAGTACTTC
TRBD2 | TRBJ2-5 | TRBV4-2 | NA | CASSPGTSKETQYF | TGTGCCAGCAGCCCCGGGACTAGCAAAGAGACCCAGTACTTC
TRBD1 | TRBJ1-3 | TRBV2 | NA | CASSQRGQASSLNTIYF | TGTGCCAGCAGTCAACGCGGACAGGCGTCCTCCCTGAACACCATATATTTT
TRBD2 | TRBJ2-1 | TRBV9 | NA | CASSASSGLAGTEQFF | TGTGCCAGCAGCGCCTCTTCGGGACTAGCGGGGACTGAGCAGTTCTTC
TRBD2 | TRBJ2-3 | TRBV4-1 | NA | CASSQVGTSGGVTDTQYF | TGCGCCAGCAGCCAAGTTGGGACTAGCGGGGGGGTGACAGATACGCAGTATTTT
NA | TRBJ1-1 | TRBV9 | NA | CASSVYGMNTEAFF | TGTGCCAGCAGCGTATACGGGATGAACACTGAAGCTTTCTTT
NA | TRBJ2-5 | TRBV7-3 | NA | CASSVGGSGETQYF | TGTGCCAGCAGCGTTGGGGGGTCAGGGGAGACCCAGTACTTC
TRBD1 | TRBJ2-5 | TRBV7-2 | NA | CASRRNRGPETQYF | TGTGCCAGCAGGAGGAACAGGGGGCCAGAGACCCAGTACTTC
NA | TRBJ1-2 | TRBV19 | NA | CASSVGGINYGYTF | TGTGCCAGTAGTGTCGGGGGTATAAACTATGGCTACACCTTC